These 3 T cell receptor beta chains were all obtained from the same sample, sequenced in a study of cytomegalovirus exposure and HLA in healthy donors. This table comes from immunoSEQ multiplex PCR, and its TCRdb copy is limited to in-frame clones, with some not included. This sample yields about 160,000 clones, of which over 85% are seen a single time; 4.2% belongs to the top ten. The source material was PBMCs. These receptor sequences come from a man aged 18 to 29 in good health and CMV-seropositive.

The chain links TRBV7-8 to TRBJ2-7; possibly TRBD2 for D (5 bases). V was clipped by 3 bases and J by 2 bases, with 29 bases between them. Per the germline V gene, CDR1 is SGHVS and CDR2 is FQNEAQ. The CDR3 has 20 residues. The CDR3 nucleotides are TGTGCCAGCAGCTTTGGTCGCAAGGGTATCAACCGGCGGGCCACCTACGAGCAGTACTTC. Protein product: CASSFGRKGINRRATYEQYF.

V usage is TRBV29-1 and J usage is TRBJ2-7; 11 nucleotides match TRBD1. The germline CDR1 and CDR2 sequences are SQVTM and ANQGSEA. With V trimmed by 8 bases and J by 2 bases, 11 bases remained unmatched. CDR3 length equals 15 residues. In nucleotides, the CDR3 is TGCAGCACAAGTCCCGGGACAGGGGGTGCCTACGAGCAGTACTTC. Residues: CSTSPGTGGAYEQYF.

The genes are TRBV27 and TRBJ1-2; 9 bases are a match to TRBD1. The CDR3 is made up of 16 amino acids. The trim removed 1 base at V and 8 bases at J, leaving 11 bases unmatched. From germline, CDR1 is MNHEY and CDR2 SMNVEV (reference sequence). In DNA, the CDR3 is TGTGCCAGCAGTTTATGGGGACAGGGTAGAGGACTGGGCTACACCTTC. This codes for CASSLWGQGRGLGYTF.